The 4 T cell receptor beta chains below were found in one sample sequenced in a study of regulatory T cells in long-lasting Graves disease. Investigators prepared the TCR beta libraries by applying iRepertoire HTBI primers and Arm-PCR of CDR3 regions. Each CDR3 protein gets one entry after TCRdb re-called the multiplex PCR reads with MiXCR. The data contain over 350,000 distinct CDR3 sequences, approximately 15% of them singletons. This sample's time point: newly diagnosed GD, antithyroid drugs for less than 3 months. From PBMCs, RNA was extracted and then used to make the TCR library. A further study also used this sample, focusing on T cells in Graves' hyperthyroidism and ophthalmopathy.

The sequencing here drew on peripheral blood mononuclear cells (PBMCs), taken at new diagnosis, from a patient treated with antithyroid drugs. These receptors came from a woman aged 45-65 years with Graves disease.

This clonotype came up many times. This rearrangement joins TRBV6-2 or TRBV6-3 to TRBJ1-1, with D hard to call. The CDR3 contains 15 residues. Trimming shortened V by 4 bases and J by 3 bases, and 15 bases separated the two germline ends. Germline V lookup: CDR1 MNHEY, CDR2 SVGEGT. CDR3 protein: CASSLVGNGHTEAFF. CDR3 nucleotide sequence: TGTGCCAGCAGTTTAGTGGGAAACGGGCACACTGAAGCTTTCTTT.

This clonotype was found many times. The J gene is TRBJ1-1, the V gene TRBV12-3 or TRBV12-4, with 11 bases matching TRBD1. The length of the CDR3 is 14 residues. The V segment lost 6 bases and the J segment 5 bases; nucleotides outside the gene matches: 5. Written as DNA, the CDR3 is TGTGCCAGCAGCACCGGGACAGGGGGGACTGAAGCTTTCTTT. It is translated as CASSTGTGGTEAFF.

The chain combines TRBV29-1 with TRBJ1-1, with D possibly TRBD1 on 5 matching bases. CDR1 is SQVTM, CDR2 ANQGSEA, per germline. V dropped 7 bases and J dropped 0 bases, with 12 bases sitting between them. The CDR3 runs to 13 residues. Here the CDR3 DNA reads TGCAGCGCAGGGACGCCCATGAACACTGAAGCTTTCTTT. Amino acids: CSAGTPMNTEAFF.

This clonotype was observed at least ten times. The genes are TRBV3-1 and TRBJ1-2; D remains ambiguous. The CDR3 loop spans 16 amino acids. With 0 bases removed from V and 1 base from J, the gap between germline ends came to 12 bases. Germline CDR1 LGHDT, CDR2 YNNKEL (reference sequence). The CDR3 DNA reads TGTGCCAGCAGCCAAGATACACTCGGGGATAACTATGGCTACACCTTC. It is translated as CASSQDTLGDNYGYTF.